The 14 T cell receptor beta chains listed next were all sequenced from one sample in a study of blood T cell repertoires in COVID-19. The data were produced by immunoSEQ multiplex PCR, yet TCRdb's version contains in-frame clones alone and is incomplete. Counted here are about 260,000 clones, about 80% occurring once; the ten biggest clones make up around 3.9%. Source material: PBMCs or T cells enriched from blood (not recorded which). These receptors came from a man between 25 and 39 years old with acute COVID-19.

The chain carries TRBV16 and TRBJ1-5; no reliable D call. The CDR3 consists of 13 residues. Germline CDR1 reads KGHSY; CDR2 reads FQNENV. Deletions cut 8 bases from V and 3 bases from J, with 11 bases between. This chain's CDR3 is CASGRVNNQPQHF. CDR3 in DNA: TGTGCCAGCGGCCGCGTAAACAATCAGCCCCAGCATTTT. Looking up the rest from reference TRBV16 and TRBJ1-5 gives the full variable domain: GEEVAQTPKHLVRGEGQKAKLYCAPIKGHSYVFWYQQVLKNEFKFLISFQNENVFDETGMPKERFSAKCLPNSPCSLEIQATKLEDSAVYFCASGRVNNQPQHFGDGTRLSIL.

This chain connects TRBV11-3 to TRBJ2-1; 9 bases agree with TRBD2. The CDR3 is 16 amino acids. V dropped 4 bases and J dropped 6; count of bases not matched to a gene: 10. CDR1 and CDR2 (germline): SGHNT, YENEEA. The DNA for the CDR3 is TGTGCCAGCAGCTCCACCCGGCTAGCGGGGTTCAATGAGCAGTTCTTC. It encodes CASSSTRLAGFNEQFF.

The chain links TRBV10-2 to TRBJ2-1; possibly TRBD2 for D (6 bases). Deletions cut 3 bases from V and 4 bases from J, with 13 bases between. CDR1 and CDR2 (germline): WSHSY, SAAADI. The CDR3 totals 15 residues. Here the CDR3 reads CASSEWRAVYNEQFF. The CDR3 DNA follows: TGCGCCAGCAGTGAATGGAGGGCGGTATACAATGAGCAGTTCTTC.

This clone has just one count. The J gene is TRBJ2-5, the V gene TRBV11-3; 10 bases align to TRBD1. From germline, CDR1 is SGHNT and CDR2 YENEEA. The CDR3 sequence is 15 residues long. The junction had 14 bases not matched to a gene; V was cut back by 9 bases and J by 7 bases. This CDR3 reads CASTRDRGTTGTQYF. CDR3 in DNA: TGTGCCAGTACAAGGGACAGGGGAACAACCGGGACCCAGTACTTC.

This clone was counted between two and nine times. The CDR3 DNA sequence: TGTGCCACCAGTGATTTGCTAGCGGACACCGGGGAGCTGTTTTTT. It translates to CATSDLLADTGELFF. This chain uses TRBV24-1 with TRBJ2-2; the match to TRBD2 covers 7 bases. CDR1 and CDR2 from the germline V gene are KGHDR and SFDVKD. The CDR3 length is 15 residues. The V gene end was trimmed by 0 bases and the J gene end by 3 bases; junction bases not matched to a gene: 0.

The V gene is TRBV5-8, the J gene TRBJ1-1; D perhaps matches TRBD1 (6 bases). The CDR3 contains 12 residues. Germline assignment: CDR1 SGHTS and CDR2 YDEGEE. V lost 2 bases and J 7 bases, leaving 9 bases between the germline ends. This chain's CDR3 is CASSFQGSEAFF. CDR3 in DNA: TGTGCCAGCAGCTTCCAGGGGAGTGAAGCTTTCTTT.

V and J are TRBV7-9 and TRBJ1-5; D gene uncertain. The length of the CDR3 is 13 residues. V was cut by 4 bases and J by 4 bases, with 8 bases left in between. CDR1 is SEHNR and CDR2 is FQNEAQ in the germline V gene (reference sequence). This CDR3 reads CASSSDKNQPQHF. In nucleotides, the CDR3 is TGTGCCAGCAGCTCCGACAAGAATCAGCCCCAGCATTTT.

The chain has TRBV23-1 and TRBJ2-7, with D perhaps matching TRBD1 (5 bases). TRBV23-1 is sorted into the ORF group, with uncertain function. CDR3 size: 13 residues. Trimming took 7 bases from V and 3 from J, leaving 13 bases between them. CDR3 in DNA: TGCGCCAGCACCCCTGGGGCCTACTACGAGCAGTACGTC. Protein sequence: CASTPGAYYEQYV.

This chain joins TRBV6-5 and TRBJ2-7, with D maybe TRBD2 (7 bases). The CDR3 is 13 amino acids. Germline V gives CDR1 MNHEY, CDR2 SVGAGI. V lost 5 bases, J lost 4 bases, and 12 bases lay in between. CDR3 in amino acids: CASSPGGPYEQYV. The CDR3 DNA sequence: TGTGCCAGCAGTCCCGGGGGGCCGTACGAGCAGTACGTC.

V gene TRBV27 combines with J gene TRBJ1-1; no clear D. V lost 1 base, J lost 7 bases, and 13 bases lay in between. This CDR3 region has 14 residues. The germline V gene encodes CDR1 MNHEY and CDR2 SMNVEV (reference sequence). CDR3 loop: CASSLFEGLGEAFF. The CDR3 DNA sequence: TGTGCCAGCAGTTTATTCGAGGGTCTCGGTGAAGCTTTCTTT.

A few counts support this clone. V usage is TRBV3-1 (or the pseudogene TRBV3-2) and J usage is TRBJ2-2, with 14 bases identical to TRBD2. The CDR3 spans 17 residues. The V gene end was trimmed by 3 bases and the J gene end by 4 bases; junction bases not matched to a gene: 4. Germline V gene lookup returns CDR1 LGHDT and CDR2 YNNKEL (reference sequence). Here the CDR3 reads CASSQGLAGVGTGELFF. The CDR3 coding sequence is TGTGCCAGCAGCCAGGGACTAGCGGGAGTAGGCACCGGGGAGCTGTTTTTT.

The V call is TRBV20-1, the J call TRBJ2-7; the match to TRBD2 covers 9 bases. The CDR3 totals 11 residues. Germline V CDR1 and CDR2: DFQATT, SNEGSKA (reference sequence). Here the CDR3 DNA reads TGCAGCCCTGGCGGGAGGGACGAGCAGTACGTC. Its translation is CSPGGRDEQYV.

This clone was recorded a few times. The V and J genes are TRBV18 and TRBJ1-1, with TRBD1 matching over 8 bases. CDR1 KGHSH and CDR2 LQKENI come from the germline V gene. V gave up 6 bases and J gave up 0 bases; unmatched junction bases: 3. This CDR3 has 14 amino acids. CDR3 DNA sequence: TGTGCCAGCTCGCGGACAGGGATGAACACTGAAGCTTTCTTT. This translates into CASSRTGMNTEAFF. The full variable domain, completed using reference TRBV18 and TRBJ1-1, is NAGVMQNPRHLVRRRGQEARLRCSPMKGHSHVYWYRQLPEEGLKFMVYLQKENIIDESGMPKERFSAEFPKEGPSILRIQQVVRGDSAAYFCASSRTGMNTEAFFGQGTRLTVV.

This clone was observed a single time. The genes are TRBV23-1 and TRBJ1-5; D unclear. TRBV23-1 falls under the ORF class, with uncertain function. V gave up 6 bases and J gave up 2 bases, with 14 bases separating them. This CDR3 spans 15 amino acids. The CDR3 DNA follows: TGCGCCAGCAGACGGGAGAGTCGCGGCAATCAGCCCCAGCATTTT. Its protein is CASRRESRGNQPQHF.